This T cell receptor beta chain was obtained from a study of blood T cells in healthy people across ages. Per germline, CDR1 WSHSY and CDR2 SAAADI. CDR3 length: 12 residues. Trimming took 4 bases from V and 6 from J; bases not matched to a gene: 0. A J-beta primer mix and a sample-barcoded 5' primer were used in a second PCR of about 7 to 12 cycles. There were at least 2.5 million CDR3-containing paired-end reads obtained from each sample. TCRdb reprocessed the 5' RACE reads via MiXCR and lists one record per CDR3 protein. This table holds approximately 1.5 million distinct CDR3 sequences, about 32% found once.

This chain connects TRBV10-2 to TRBJ2-1; 7 nucleotides match TRBD2. Input material: blood. The sequence was obtained from a woman aged 25-40 years in good health. In DNA form, the CDR3 reads TGCGCCAGCAGTGGGACTAGCAATGAGCAGTTCTTC. Protein: CASSGTSNEQFF.